The 9 T cell receptor beta chains reported below all come from one sample, sequenced in a study of blood T cells in healthy people across ages. A sample-barcoded 5' primer and a J-beta primer mix were used in a second PCR of roughly 7 to 11 cycles. In TCRdb, the 5' RACE reads were re-called with MiXCR into one record per CDR3 protein. The data hold roughly 1.5 million distinct CDR3 sequences, with 35% to 45% observed a single time. Source material: blood. Receptors were obtained from a woman in her late teens or twenties in good health.

The sample holds a few counts of this clonotype. V and J are TRBV7-8 and TRBJ2-1, with 9 bases lining up with TRBD1. Germline CDR1 SGHVS, CDR2 FQNEAQ. CDR3 length equals 16 residues. V dropped 3 bases and J dropped 6; count of bases not matched to a gene: 9. CDR3 region: CASSFEGQGRFNEQFF. The CDR3 region has the DNA TGTGCCAGCAGCTTTGAAGGACAGGGGAGGTTCAATGAGCAGTTCTTC.

This clonotype was counted at least ten times. The chain uses TRBV29-1 and TRBJ2-7, with D hard to call. The CDR3 runs 11 residues. Germline assignment: CDR1 SQVTM and CDR2 ANQGSEA. V was trimmed by 5 bases and J by 1 base, leaving 6 bases between them. The CDR3 is CSVRESYEQYF. The CDR3 DNA reads as TGCAGCGTTAGGGAATCCTACGAGCAGTACTTC.

This clonotype was counted ten times or more. The rearrangement joins TRBV7-8 to TRBJ2-7, with TRBD2 matching over 9 bases. This CDR3 contains 17 residues. The germline gives CDR1 SGHVS, CDR2 FQNEAQ. V was pared by 5 bases and J by 7 bases, with 18 bases of the junction left unmatched. The CDR3 reads CASSPLAGGQAYNEQYF. The CDR3 DNA sequence: TGTGCCAGCAGCCCTCTGGCGGGGGGGCAGGCCTACAATGAGCAGTACTTC.

This clonotype was counted a few times. V is TRBV14 and J is TRBJ2-1, with D unclear. Trimming shortened V by 0 bases and J by 0 bases, and 12 bases separated the two germline ends. Germline lookup yields CDR1 SGHDN and CDR2 FVKESK. This CDR3 is built from 17 residues. The CDR3: CASSQESGPYSYNEQFF. The CDR3 coding sequence is TGTGCCAGCAGCCAAGAATCCGGACCGTACTCCTACAATGAGCAGTTCTTC.

V usage is TRBV9 and J usage is TRBJ1-1; 9 nucleotides line up with TRBD1. Germline CDR1 reads SGDLS; CDR2 reads YYNGEE. CDR3 length equals 15 residues. V lost 7 bases to trimming and J lost 0 bases; unmatched junction nucleotides: 7. CDR3 nucleotides: TGTGCCAGCTGCCGGGGACAGGGATTGAACACTGAAGCTTTCTTT. This translates into CASCRGQGLNTEAFF.

The chain carries TRBV30 and TRBJ2-7, with D unresolved. CDR1 and CDR2 (germline): GTSNPN, SVGIG (reference sequence). CDR3 length: 13 amino acids. Trimming stripped 0 bases from V and 2 bases from J, with 8 bases between. The CDR3 sequence: CAWSVRNAYEQYF. Here the CDR3 DNA reads TGTGCCTGGAGTGTACGAAACGCCTACGAGCAGTACTTC.

This clonotype was seen more than once but under ten times. The J gene is TRBJ2-7, the V gene TRBV20-1; D is undetermined. This CDR3 contains 11 residues. V shed 4 bases and J shed 1 base, with 5 bases lying between them. The germline V gene has CDR1 DFQATT and CDR2 SNEGSKA (reference sequence). CDR3 loop: CSATESYEQYF. CDR3 sequence (DNA): TGCAGTGCTACCGAGTCCTACGAGCAGTACTTC.

This clonotype was seen ten or more times. The V call is TRBV12-3 or TRBV12-4, the J call TRBJ1-1; unclear D gene. This CDR3 spans 14 amino acids. With 3 bases removed from V and 4 bases from J, the gap between germline ends came to 12 bases. The CDR3 reads CASSLRGVSTEAFF. As DNA, the CDR3 is TGTGCCAGCAGTTTGAGAGGAGTAAGCACTGAAGCTTTCTTT.

Only one count was recorded for this clonotype. This chain links TRBV12-3 or TRBV12-4 with TRBJ1-2; the D gene is possibly TRBD1 (5 bases). This CDR3 contains 13 residues. The V gene lost 6 bases and the J gene lost 7 bases, with 15 bases spanning the gap. The CDR3 region has the DNA TGTGCCAGCAGCCCCTGGGGGTTGGGTGGCTACACCTTC. Translating it yields CASSPWGLGGYTF.